This T cell receptor beta chain was found in a study of sequential checkpoint blockade in melanoma (dated 2019 in TCRdb). For the wider study: Patients were assigned by 1:1 randomization to either first-line nivolumab followed by ipilimumab (arm A) or ipilimumab followed by nivolumab (arm B). Maintenance nivolumab came after each of the two trial sequences. General study outcomes and caveats: Larger, independent patient cohorts are needed to validate the response-prediction model that combines TCR metrics and mutation burden.

The immunoSEQ Assay was used to immunosequence TCRbeta CDR3 regions from genomic DNA. Genomic DNA was amplified by bias-controlled multiplex PCR before high-throughput sequencing. The study's own analysis went as follows. To quantify the absolute abundance of each unique TCRbeta CDR3 region, the sequences were collapsed and filtered. Clonality was defined as 1 minus Pielou's evenness and was calculated using productive rearrangements only. A previously published method was used to identify clones with significantly greater frequencies in on-treatment samples than in baseline samples. TCRdb retrieved this table from immuneACCESS and kept in-frame rearrangements only. Not all clones are present; in checked studies, unresolved V genes account for under half, and no reason is known for the remainder. The DNA gave D and trimming, while V, J and clone size come from that table. The sample profile shows several thousand clones; around 60% of them were found once. The ten largest clones take up roughly 8.6% of the sample.

This clone was seen a handful of times. It lacks a known antigen. The sample holds no much larger clone one base away, and base qualities are not on file. The treatment or condition label here, explained by the study, means: randomized to nivolumab then ipilimumab (arm A) or the reverse (arm B). None of the patients in the trial had previously been given DNA-damaging chemotherapy. A FACS Aria II flow cytometer was used to sort live CD3+CD8+ cells that were negative for CD19 and CD56 from thawed PBMCs. The samples were obtained from melanoma patients enrolled in CheckMate 064, an open-label, randomized phase II trial testing sequential checkpoint blockade. Leukapheresis was used to collect peripheral blood mononuclear cells, which were then purified with Ficoll-Paque and frozen in human serum with roughly 10% DMSO. Purity of sorted blood CD3+CD8+ cells was verified at >98% immediately after sorting, followed by DNA extraction.

The clonotype originates from a human donor with melanoma. This specimen consisted of CD8+ T cells sorted from blood (inferred from file names), obtained from a patient given nivolumab and ipilimumab in sequence.

The sequence in DNA is TGTGCCAGCACGCTAGGGGGCGAGCAGTACTTC. This yields the protein CASTLGGEQYF. The rearrangement combines TRBV7-9 with TRBJ2-7, with TRBD1 as a weak D call on 6 bases. Reading the germline V gene (reference sequence) gives CDR1 SEHNR and CDR2 FQNEAQ. The V end loses 7 bases and the J end loses 6 bases, and a stretch of 10 bases separates them. The cysteine opens and the phenylalanine closes a CDR3 of 11 amino acids. Here the CDR3 DNA is all that survives: 33 bases in frame from base 1.